The sequence of this T cell receptor beta chain was determined in a study of T-cell memory formation after mild COVID-19. The CDR3 has 15 residues. The germline CDR1 and CDR2 sequences are LGHDT and YNNKEL (reference sequence). Trimming stripped 6 bases from V and 0 bases from J, with 11 bases between. Note on this clonotype: The antigen remains unidentified.

TCRdb ran MiXCR on the 5' RACE reads and lists one entry per CDR3 protein. The table lists about 260,000 distinct CDR3 sequences, 16% of them singletons. Study-level results: Among CD4+ contracting clones, most were CM and EM, and CD8+ ones EMRA. In pre-infection memory, a portion of responding clones appeared, which suggested that cross-reactive memory joined. Later expanders leaned CD4+, whereas day 15 to 85 contracting clones were balanced CD4/CD8. Among clones peaking at day 37 in the second wave, SARS-CoV-2 specificity remained unconfirmed.

This rearrangement joins TRBV3-1 to TRBJ2-2; perhaps TRBD2 as D (6 bases). The sequence came from a man aged 18 to 35 who had mild COVID-19 (a few samples of this study predate the infection). Cell type and time point are not known. Sequencing used PBMCs or a T cell subset sorted from them (not recorded which). Here the CDR3 DNA reads TGTGCCAGCAGACCCACGGGAGCGAACACCGGGGAGCTGTTTTTT. Protein product: CASRPTGANTGELFF.